The 3 T cell receptor beta chains below all came from one sample that was sequenced in a study of blood T cell repertoires in COVID-19. Produced via immunoSEQ multiplex PCR; TCRdb's table is partial and in-frame only. The sample carries roughly 39,000 clones, more than 85% recorded once. Sequenced input: peripheral blood. Receptors were obtained from a man in his forties or fifties in a cohort sampled during active COVID-19.

Notes on this clone: This may arise from a read error, as a much more abundant clone is one base away. The identical CDR3 is also encoded by other nucleotide sequences in the sample. DNA of the CDR3: TGTGCCAGCAGTTACGGAGGGGAGCAGTACTTC. Amino acid sequence: CASSYGGEQYF. The chain links TRBV6-5 to TRBJ2-7; a weak D match, TRBD2 (6 bases). This CDR3 is 11 amino acids long. Per the germline V gene, CDR1 is MNHEY and CDR2 is SVGAGI. With 2 bases removed from V and 7 bases from J, the gap between germline ends came to 6 bases.

This clone showed up just a few times. V and J are TRBV24-1 and TRBJ1-2; D not certain. V lost 1 base, J lost 3 bases, and 8 bases lay in between. Germline assignment: CDR1 KGHDR and CDR2 SFDVKD. This CDR3 is 14 amino acids long. CDR3 loop: CATSDFLRDYGYTF. Written as DNA, the CDR3 is TGTGCCACCAGTGATTTTCTTAGAGACTATGGCTACACCTTC.

The chain uses TRBV29-1 and TRBJ2-6, with TRBD2 matching over 7 bases. Germline lookup yields CDR1 SQVTM and CDR2 ANQGSEA. The V gene end was trimmed by 6 bases and the J gene end by 0 bases; junction bases not matched to a gene: 5. This CDR3 is 15 amino acids long. The DNA of the CDR3 is TGCAGCGTCGCGGGACTAAACTCTGGGGCCAACGTCCTGACTTTC. This codes for CSVAGLNSGANVLTF.